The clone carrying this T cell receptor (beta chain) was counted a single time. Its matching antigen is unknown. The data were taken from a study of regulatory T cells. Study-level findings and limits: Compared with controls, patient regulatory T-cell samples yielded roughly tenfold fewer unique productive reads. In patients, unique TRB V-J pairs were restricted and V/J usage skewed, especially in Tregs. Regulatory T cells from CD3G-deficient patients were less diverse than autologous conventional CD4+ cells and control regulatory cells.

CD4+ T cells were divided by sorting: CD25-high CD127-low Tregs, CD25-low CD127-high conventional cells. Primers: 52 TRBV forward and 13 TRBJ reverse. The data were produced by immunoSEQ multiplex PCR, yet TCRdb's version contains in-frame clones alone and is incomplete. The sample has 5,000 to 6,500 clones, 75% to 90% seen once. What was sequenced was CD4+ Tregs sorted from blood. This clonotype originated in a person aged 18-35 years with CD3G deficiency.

CDR3 amino acids: CASSGGGQGYEQYF. The CDR3 DNA reads TGTGCCAGCAGTGGAGGGGGACAGGGCTACGAGCAGTACTTC. The chain carries TRBV6-1 and TRBJ2-7, with 9 bases aligning to TRBD1. Trimming cost V 4 bases and J 3 bases; bases outside gene matches: 4. CDR1 and CDR2 from the germline V gene are MNHNS and SASEGT. This CDR3 is 14 amino acids long.